The present TCR beta chain was sequenced within a study of cytomegalovirus exposure and HLA in healthy donors. Across the study: Membership in the Caucasian-associated ancestry cluster was found for about four fifths of approximately 430 genotyped donors.

For this clone: Antigen: not known.

V dropped 0 bases and J dropped 0 bases, with 9 bases sitting between them. Germline V gene sequence: CDR1 SGDLS, CDR2 YYNGEE. The CDR3 has 15 residues. PCR primers comprised 60 Vbeta and 13 Jbeta primers. Repertoires were generated with immunoSEQ multiplex PCR, while TCRdb's copy carries only in-frame clones and drops some. The table lists 70,000 or so clones. General study results and limits: Many donors shared some public TCRs, even though most TCR sequences were rare. The HLA-A and HLA-B alleles of most subjects were reportedly predicted accurately from TCR beta sequences.

The rearrangement links TRBV9 to TRBJ1-1; D possibly corresponds to TRBD1 (5 bases). This clonotype was sampled from a man in his forties in good health and CMV-seronegative. The sequencing sample was made of PBMCs. The CDR3, as DNA: TGTGCCAGCAGCGTAGTCGGGGGGATGAACACTGAAGCTTTCTTT. It codes for CASSVVGGMNTEAFF.